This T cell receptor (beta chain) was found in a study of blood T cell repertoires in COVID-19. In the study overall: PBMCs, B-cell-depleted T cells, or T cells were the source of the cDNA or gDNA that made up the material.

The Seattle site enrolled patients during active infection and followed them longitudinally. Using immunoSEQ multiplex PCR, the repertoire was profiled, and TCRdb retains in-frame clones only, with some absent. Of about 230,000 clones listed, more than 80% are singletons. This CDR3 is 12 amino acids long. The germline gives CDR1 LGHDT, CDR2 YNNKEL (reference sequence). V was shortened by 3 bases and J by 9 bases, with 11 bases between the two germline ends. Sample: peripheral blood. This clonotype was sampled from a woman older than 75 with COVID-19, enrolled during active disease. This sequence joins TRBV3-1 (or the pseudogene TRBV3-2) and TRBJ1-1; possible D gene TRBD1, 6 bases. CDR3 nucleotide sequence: TGTGCCAGCAGCCATTCAGGGGTGAAAGCTTTCTTT. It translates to CASSHSGVKAFF.